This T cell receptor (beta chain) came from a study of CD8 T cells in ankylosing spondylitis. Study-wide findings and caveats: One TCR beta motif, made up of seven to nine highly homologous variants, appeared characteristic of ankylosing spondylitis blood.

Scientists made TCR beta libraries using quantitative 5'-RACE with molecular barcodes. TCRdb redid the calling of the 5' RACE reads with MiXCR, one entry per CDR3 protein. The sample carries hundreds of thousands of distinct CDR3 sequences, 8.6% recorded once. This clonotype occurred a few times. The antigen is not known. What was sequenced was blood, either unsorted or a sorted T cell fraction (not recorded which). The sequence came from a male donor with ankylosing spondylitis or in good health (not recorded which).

DNA of the CDR3: TGCGCCAGCAGCCGTAGCGGGCCGCCTAGCACAGATACGCAGTATTTT. Protein: CASSRSGPPSTDTQYF. The J gene is TRBJ2-3, the V gene TRBV5-1, with TRBD2 matching over 7 bases. This CDR3 contains 16 residues. Germline V gene sequence: CDR1 SGHRS, CDR2 YFSETQ. The V gene end was trimmed by 4 bases and the J gene end by 0 bases; junction bases not matched to a gene: 8. The whole variable domain, filled in from reference TRBV5-1 and TRBJ2-3, reads KAGVTQTPRYLIKTRGQQVTLSCSPISGHRSVSWYQQTPGQGLQFLFEYFSETQRNKGNFPGRFSGRQFSNSRSEMNVSTLELGDSALYLCASSRSGPPSTDTQYFGPGTRLTVL.